The present TCR beta chain was sequenced within a study of shared clonotypes between healthy human individuals. Study context: Per donor, three plates held CD4 naive cells, three held CD4 memory, two held CD8 naive and one held CD8 memory. Regarding the study as a whole: Sharing across a handful of donors was seen in 4% to 5% of naive CD4 clonotypes. Genetic and exposure-history diversity was limited by the small donor number.

The CDR3 spans 12 residues. Per the germline V gene, CDR1 is SEHNR and CDR2 is FQNEAQ (reference sequence). V lost 6 bases to trimming and J lost 4 bases, with 10 bases between them. Data came from immunoSEQ multiplex PCR; TCRdb stores just in-frame clones and leaves some out. Seen here are approximately 2.4 million clones, approximately 96% observed once, and the top ten hold less than 0.15%. Points on this clone: The antigen is unknown.

V is TRBV7-9 and J is TRBJ2-7; D uncertain. This clonotype was sampled from a man between 18 and 29 years old in good health. The material sequenced was naive CD4+ T cells sorted from blood. Noted subset: CD45RA+ positively selected. The CDR3 nucleotides are TGTGCCAGCAGTACAGAGTTTTACGAGCAGTACTTC. It specifies CASSTEFYEQYF.